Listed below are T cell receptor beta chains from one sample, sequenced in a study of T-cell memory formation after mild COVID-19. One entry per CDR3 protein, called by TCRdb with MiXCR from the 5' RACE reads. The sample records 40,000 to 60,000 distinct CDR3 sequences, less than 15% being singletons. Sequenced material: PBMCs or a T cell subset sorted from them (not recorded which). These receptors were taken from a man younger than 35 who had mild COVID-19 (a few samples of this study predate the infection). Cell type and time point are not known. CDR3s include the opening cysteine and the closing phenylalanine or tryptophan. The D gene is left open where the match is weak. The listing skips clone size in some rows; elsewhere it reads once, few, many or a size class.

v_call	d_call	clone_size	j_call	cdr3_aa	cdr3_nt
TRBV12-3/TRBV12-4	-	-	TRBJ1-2	CASSPGEAAGYTF	TGTGCCAGCAGTCCAGGGGAGGCTGCTGGCTACACCTTC
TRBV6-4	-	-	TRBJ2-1	CASSDLGGAGNEQFF	TGTGCCAGCAGTGATCTGGGGGGGGCCGGTAATGAGCAGTTCTTC
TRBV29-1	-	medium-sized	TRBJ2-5	CSTQRGAEETQYF	TGCAGCACCCAAAGGGGGGCGGAAGAGACCCAGTACTTC
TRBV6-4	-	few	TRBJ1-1	CASSDSPDRNTEAFF	TGTGCCAGCAGTGACTCCCCGGACAGGAACACTGAAGCTTTCTTT
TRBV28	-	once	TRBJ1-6	CASSLDLGLSSYNSPLHF	TGTGCCAGCAGTTTAGATCTGGGTTTGAGCTCCTATAATTCACCCCTCCACTTT
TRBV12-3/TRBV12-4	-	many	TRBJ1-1	CASTEIVGSEAFF	TGTGCCAGCACCGAGATCGTCGGGAGTGAAGCTTTCTTT
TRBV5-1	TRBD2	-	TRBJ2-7	CASSLGLAVEQYF	TGCGCCAGCAGCTTGGGACTAGCCGTCGAGCAGTACTTC
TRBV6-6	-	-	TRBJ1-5	CASSYSQGGNQPQHF	TGTGCCAGCAGTTACTCACAGGGCGGCAATCAGCCCCAGCATTTT
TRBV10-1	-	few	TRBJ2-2	CASSDSGGGELFF	TGCGCCAGCAGTGACTCCGGGGGCGGGGAGCTGTTTTTT
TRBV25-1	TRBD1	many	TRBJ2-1	CASRNYGTGDNEQFF	TGTGCCAGCAGGAATTATGGGACAGGGGACAATGAGCAGTTCTTC
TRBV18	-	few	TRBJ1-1	CASSPPLGGTTTEAFF	TGTGCCAGCTCACCACCGCTAGGGGGGACTACCACTGAAGCTTTCTTT
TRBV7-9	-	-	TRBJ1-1	CASSQLADTEAFF	TGTGCCAGCAGCCAACTGGCAGACACTGAAGCTTTCTTT
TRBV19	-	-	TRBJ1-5	CASSIGPRNQPQHF	TGTGCCAGTAGTATTGGCCCGCGGAATCAGCCCCAGCATTTT
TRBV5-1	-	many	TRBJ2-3	CASSPRGVPRDTQYF	TGCGCCAGCAGCCCGAGGGGGGTCCCAAGGGATACGCAGTATTTT
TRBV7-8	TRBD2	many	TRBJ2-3	CASSLVGLAGPDTQYF	TGTGCCAGCAGCTTAGTAGGACTAGCGGGTCCAGATACGCAGTATTTT
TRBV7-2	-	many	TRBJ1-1	CASSFLHGFEAFF	TGTGCCAGCAGCTTTTTACACGGTTTTGAAGCTTTCTTT
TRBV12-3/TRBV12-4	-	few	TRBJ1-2	CASSLRLWNGYTF	TGTGCCAGCAGTTTAAGGCTGTGGAATGGCTACACCTTC
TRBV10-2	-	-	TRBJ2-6	CASSEHPGSGANVLTF	TGCGCCAGCAGTGAACACCCTGGCTCTGGGGCCAACGTCCTGACTTTC
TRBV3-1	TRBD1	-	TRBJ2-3	CASSAPGQTVTDTQYF	TGTGCCAGCAGCGCGCCGGGACAGACAGTCACAGATACGCAGTATTTT
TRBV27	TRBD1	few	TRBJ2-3	CASTRGQGGDTQYF	TGTGCCAGCACTAGGGGACAGGGCGGGGATACGCAGTATTTT
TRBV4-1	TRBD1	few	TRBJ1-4	CASSHPPAGQEGEKLFF	TGCGCCAGCAGCCATCCCCCAGCGGGACAGGAGGGGGAAAAACTGTTTTTT
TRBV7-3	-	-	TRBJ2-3	CASSLGREDTQYF	TGTGCCAGCAGCTTAGGCAGGGAGGATACGCAGTATTTT
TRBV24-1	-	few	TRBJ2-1	CATTSLTRGRGGQDGYEQFF	TGTGCCACCACCTCATTAACTCGGGGACGAGGGGGTCAGGATGGCTATGAGCAGTTCTTC
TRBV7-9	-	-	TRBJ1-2	CASSLAGGYGYTF	TGTGCCAGCAGCTTAGCGGGGGGCTATGGCTACACCTTC
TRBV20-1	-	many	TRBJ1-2	CSARDLGASSGYTF	TGCAGTGCTAGAGATCTGGGGGCGTCTTCCGGCTACACCTTC
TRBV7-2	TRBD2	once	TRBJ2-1	CASSHGGASYNEQFF	TGTGCCAGCAGCCACGGGGGGGCCTCCTACAATGAGCAGTTCTTC
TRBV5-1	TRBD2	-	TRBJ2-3	CASSLSPAVAGGPSTQYF	TGCGCCAGCAGCTTGTCCCCTGCGGTAGCGGGGGGGCCAAGCACGCAGTATTTT